The following is a T cell receptor (beta chain) sequence with its context. Antigen specificity is unknown. Being one base from a much bigger clone, this may be a read error. Lacking the conserved final phenylalanine or tryptophan, this CDR3 likely reflects a read error. Only Caucasian adults living in Nashville, Tennessee made up the donor group. This sample was included in a study of shared clonotypes between healthy human individuals. The study's findings and limits: A small donor pool kept down the genetic and exposure-history diversity that was represented.

Genomic DNA per cell subset filled all wells of several immunoSEQ plates. Assay: immunoSEQ multiplex PCR; the TCRdb copy retains only in-frame clones and omits some. The sample consists of a few hundred thousand clones, roughly four fifths of them appearing once. CDR1 and CDR2 (germline): SGHRS, YFSETQ. The junction had 6 bases not matched to a gene; V was cut back by 4 bases and J by 9 bases. This CDR3 region has 14 residues. This receptor was identified in a woman between 40 and 55 years old in good health. Some clones in this sample may be carry-over from other donors' samples. Material: PBMCs. This chain links TRBV5-1 with TRBJ1-6; 8 positions match TRBD1. The CDR3 DNA reads as TGCGCCAGCAGCCCCGGGACAGGAACTTCACCCCTCCACCTT. It encodes CASSPGTGTSPLHL.